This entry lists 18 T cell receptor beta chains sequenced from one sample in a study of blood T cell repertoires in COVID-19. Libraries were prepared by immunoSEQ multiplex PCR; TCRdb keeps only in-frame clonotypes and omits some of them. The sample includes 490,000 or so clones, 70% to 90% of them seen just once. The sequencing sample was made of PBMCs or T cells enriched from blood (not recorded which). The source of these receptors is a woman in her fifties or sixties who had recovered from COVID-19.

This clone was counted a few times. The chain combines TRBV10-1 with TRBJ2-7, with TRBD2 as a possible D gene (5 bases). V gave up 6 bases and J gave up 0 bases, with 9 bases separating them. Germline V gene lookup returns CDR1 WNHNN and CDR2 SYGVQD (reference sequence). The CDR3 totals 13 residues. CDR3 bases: TGCGCCAGCAGCCCCGGGGTCTCCTACGAGCAGTACTTC. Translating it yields CASSPGVSYEQYF.

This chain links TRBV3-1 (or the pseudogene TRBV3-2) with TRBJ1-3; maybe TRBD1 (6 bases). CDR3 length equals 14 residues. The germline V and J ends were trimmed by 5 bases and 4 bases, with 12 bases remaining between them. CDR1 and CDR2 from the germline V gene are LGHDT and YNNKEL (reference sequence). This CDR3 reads CASSAQGAGNTIYF. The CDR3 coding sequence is TGTGCCAGCAGCGCACAGGGTGCGGGAAACACCATATATTTT.

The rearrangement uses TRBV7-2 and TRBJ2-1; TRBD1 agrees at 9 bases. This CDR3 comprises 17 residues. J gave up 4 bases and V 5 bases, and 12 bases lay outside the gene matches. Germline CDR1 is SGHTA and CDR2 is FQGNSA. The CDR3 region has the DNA TGTGCCAGCAGCCGCTCAGGGTGGGACAGGGTTTACAATGAGCAGTTCTTC. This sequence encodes CASSRSGWDRVYNEQFF.

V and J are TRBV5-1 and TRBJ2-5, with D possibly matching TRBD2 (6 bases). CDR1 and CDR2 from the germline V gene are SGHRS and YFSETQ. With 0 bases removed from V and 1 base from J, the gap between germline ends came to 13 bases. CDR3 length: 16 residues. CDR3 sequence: CASSLAGLQIQETQYF. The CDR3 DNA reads TGCGCCAGCAGCTTGGCTGGACTACAAATCCAAGAGACCCAGTACTTC.

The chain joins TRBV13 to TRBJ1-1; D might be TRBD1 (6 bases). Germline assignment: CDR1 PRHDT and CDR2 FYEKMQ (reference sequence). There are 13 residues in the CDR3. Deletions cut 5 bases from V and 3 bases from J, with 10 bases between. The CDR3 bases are TGTGCCAGCAGCACAGGGCGGGACACTGAAGCTTTCTTT. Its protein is CASSTGRDTEAFF.

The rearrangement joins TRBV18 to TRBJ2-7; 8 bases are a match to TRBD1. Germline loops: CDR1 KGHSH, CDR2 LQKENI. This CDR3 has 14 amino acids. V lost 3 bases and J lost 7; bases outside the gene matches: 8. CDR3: CASSPQGATGEQYV. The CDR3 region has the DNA TGTGCCAGCTCACCGCAGGGGGCTACGGGGGAGCAGTACGTC.

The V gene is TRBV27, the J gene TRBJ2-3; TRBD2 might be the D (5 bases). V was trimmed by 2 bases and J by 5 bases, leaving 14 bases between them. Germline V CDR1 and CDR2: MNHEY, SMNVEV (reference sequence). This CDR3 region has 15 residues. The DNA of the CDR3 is TGTGCCAGCAGTTTAGCCGGCGGAGGATTAGATACGCAGTATTTT. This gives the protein CASSLAGGGLDTQYF.

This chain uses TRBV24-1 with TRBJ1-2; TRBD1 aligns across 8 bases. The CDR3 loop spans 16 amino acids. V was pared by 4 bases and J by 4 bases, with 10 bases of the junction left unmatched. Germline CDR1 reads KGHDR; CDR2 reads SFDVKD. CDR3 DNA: TGTGCCACCAGTGACCCCTTTAGGACAGGGACCTATGGCTACACCTTC. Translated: CATSDPFRTGTYGYTF.

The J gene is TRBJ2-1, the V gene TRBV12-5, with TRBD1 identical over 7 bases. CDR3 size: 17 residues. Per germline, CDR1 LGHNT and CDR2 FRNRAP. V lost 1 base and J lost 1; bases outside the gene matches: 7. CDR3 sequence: CASGLGTTGISYNEQFF. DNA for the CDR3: TGTGCTAGTGGTTTGGGTACGACAGGGATTTCCTACAATGAGCAGTTCTTC. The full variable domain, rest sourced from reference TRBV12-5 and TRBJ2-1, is DARVTQTPRHKVTEMGQEVTMRCQPILGHNTVFWYRQTMMQGLELLAYFRNRAPLDDSGMPKDRFSAEMPDATLATLKIQPSEPRDSAVYFCASGLGTTGISYNEQFFGPGTRLTVL.

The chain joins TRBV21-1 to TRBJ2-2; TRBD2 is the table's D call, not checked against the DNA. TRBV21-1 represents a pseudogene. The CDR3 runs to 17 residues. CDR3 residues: CASSKAGSGPNTGELFF. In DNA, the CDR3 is TGTGCCAGCAGCAAAGCTGGTAGCGGGCCGAACACCGGGGAGCTGTTTTTT.

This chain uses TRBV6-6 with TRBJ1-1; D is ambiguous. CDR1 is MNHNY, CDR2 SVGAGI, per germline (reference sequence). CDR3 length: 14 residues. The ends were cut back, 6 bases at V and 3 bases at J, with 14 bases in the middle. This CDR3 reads CASRFPNRDTEAFF. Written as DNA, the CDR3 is TGTGCCAGCAGGTTCCCTAACAGAGACACTGAAGCTTTCTTT.

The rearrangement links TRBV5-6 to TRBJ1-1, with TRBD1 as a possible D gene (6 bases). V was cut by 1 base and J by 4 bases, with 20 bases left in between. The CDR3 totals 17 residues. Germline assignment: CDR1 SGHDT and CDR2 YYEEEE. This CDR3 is CASSLTPNRQVSTEAFF. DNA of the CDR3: TGTGCCAGCAGCTTGACGCCAAACCGACAGGTTAGCACTGAAGCTTTCTTT. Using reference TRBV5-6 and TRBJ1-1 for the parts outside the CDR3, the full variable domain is DAGVTQSPTHLIKTRGQQVTLRCSPKSGHDTVSWYQQALGQGPQFIFQYYEEEERQRGNFPDRFSGHQFPNYSSELNVNALLLGDSALYLCASSLTPNRQVSTEAFFGQGTRLTVV.

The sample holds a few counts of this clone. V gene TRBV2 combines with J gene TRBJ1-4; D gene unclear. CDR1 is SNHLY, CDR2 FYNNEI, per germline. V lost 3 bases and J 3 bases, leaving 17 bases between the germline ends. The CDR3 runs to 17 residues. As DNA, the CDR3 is TGTGCCAGCAGTGACGTTCTGGGGAGTATGGCTAATGAAAAACTGTTTTTT. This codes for CASSDVLGSMANEKLFF.

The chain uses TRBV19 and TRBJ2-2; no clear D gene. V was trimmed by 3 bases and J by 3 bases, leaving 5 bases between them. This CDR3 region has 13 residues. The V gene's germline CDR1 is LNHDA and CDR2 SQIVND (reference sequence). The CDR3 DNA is TGTGCCAGTAGTATTTTAGACACCGGGGAGCTGTTTTTT. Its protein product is CASSILDTGELFF.

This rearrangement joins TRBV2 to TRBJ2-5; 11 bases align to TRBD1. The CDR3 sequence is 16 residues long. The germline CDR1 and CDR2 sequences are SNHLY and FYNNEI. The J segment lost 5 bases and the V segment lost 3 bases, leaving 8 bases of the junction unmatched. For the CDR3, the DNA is TGTGCCAGCAGTGACCTGGACAGGGGGCCAGAGGAGACCCAGTACTTC. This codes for CASSDLDRGPEETQYF.

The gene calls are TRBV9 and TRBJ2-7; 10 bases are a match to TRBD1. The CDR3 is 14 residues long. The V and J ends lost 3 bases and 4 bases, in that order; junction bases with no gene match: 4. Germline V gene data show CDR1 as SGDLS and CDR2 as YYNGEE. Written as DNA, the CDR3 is TGTGCCAGCAGCGGGACAGGGGGAAGGTACGAGCAGTACTTC. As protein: CASSGTGGRYEQYF.

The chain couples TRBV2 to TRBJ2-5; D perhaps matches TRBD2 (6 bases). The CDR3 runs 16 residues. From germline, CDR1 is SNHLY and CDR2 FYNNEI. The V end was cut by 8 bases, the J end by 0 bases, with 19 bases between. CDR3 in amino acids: CASLYGLGTYQETQYF. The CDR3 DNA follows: TGTGCCAGCCTATACGGTCTTGGGACTTACCAAGAGACCCAGTACTTC.

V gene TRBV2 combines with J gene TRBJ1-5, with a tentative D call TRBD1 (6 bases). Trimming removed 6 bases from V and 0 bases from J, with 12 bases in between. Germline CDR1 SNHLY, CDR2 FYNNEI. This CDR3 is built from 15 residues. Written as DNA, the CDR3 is TGTGCCAGCAGGTTCGGGACAACTAGCAATCAGCCCCAGCATTTT. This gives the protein CASRFGTTSNQPQHF. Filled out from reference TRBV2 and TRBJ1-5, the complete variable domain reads EPEVTQTPSHQVTQMGQEVILRCVPISNHLYFYWYRQILGQKVEFLVSFYNNEISEKSEIFDDQFSVERPDGSNFTLKIRSTKLEDSAMYFCASRFGTTSNQPQHFGDGTRLSIL.